These 3 T cell receptor beta chains were all obtained from the same sample, sequenced in a study of blood T cell repertoires in COVID-19 (dated by TCRdb to 2020 to 2022). Libraries were constructed by the immunoSEQ multiplex PCR assay. This is the immuneACCESS table as TCRdb keeps it, with only in-frame sequences that have V and J called. A part of the clones is gone; compared with another copy, unresolved V genes explain less than half, and the rest is unexplained. The sample yields over 200,000 clones; 65% to 90% were counted once. The top ten hold roughly 16% of the sample. The specimen was PBMCs or T cells enriched from blood (not recorded which). The source of these receptors is a man between 18 and 29 years old who had recovered from COVID-19.

The V and J genes are TRBV19 and TRBJ2-1, with 15 bases aligning to TRBD2. The germline V gene encodes CDR1 LNHDA and CDR2 SQIVND (reference sequence). V gave up 5 bases and J gave up 0 bases; unmatched junction bases: 8. This CDR3 has 19 amino acids. CDR3 nucleotides: TGTGCCAGTAGTCCCCTGGGACTAGCGGGGGGAAGCTCCTACAATGAGCAGTTCTTC. This codes for CASSPLGLAGGSSYNEQFF. Complete variable domain (other parts from reference TRBV19 and TRBJ2-1): DGGITQSPKYLFRKEGQNVTLSCEQNLNHDAMYWYRQDPGQGLRLIYYSQIVNDFQKGDIAEGYSVSREKKESFPLTVTSAQKNPTAFYLCASSPLGLAGGSSYNEQFFGPGTRLTVL.

This clone was seen a single time. The chain couples TRBV19 to TRBJ2-1; no clear D. V lost 7 bases, J lost 0 bases, and 7 bases lay in between. This CDR3 is 13 amino acids long. Germline CDR1 LNHDA, CDR2 SQIVND (reference sequence). The CDR3 DNA is TGTGCCAGTACGGGTAGCTCCTACAATGAGCAGTTCTTC. It is translated as CASTGSSYNEQFF.

The genes are TRBV7-8 and TRBJ2-1, with D possibly being TRBD2 (6 bases). Trimming shortened V by 5 bases and J by 4 bases, and 18 bases separated the two germline ends. This CDR3 has 16 residues. Looked up from germline, CDR1 is SGHVS and CDR2 is FQNEAQ. The CDR3 DNA reads as TGTGCCAGCAGCCCTAGCCGGGACTTTTTATACAATGAGCAGTTCTTC. Translation: CASSPSRDFLYNEQFF.